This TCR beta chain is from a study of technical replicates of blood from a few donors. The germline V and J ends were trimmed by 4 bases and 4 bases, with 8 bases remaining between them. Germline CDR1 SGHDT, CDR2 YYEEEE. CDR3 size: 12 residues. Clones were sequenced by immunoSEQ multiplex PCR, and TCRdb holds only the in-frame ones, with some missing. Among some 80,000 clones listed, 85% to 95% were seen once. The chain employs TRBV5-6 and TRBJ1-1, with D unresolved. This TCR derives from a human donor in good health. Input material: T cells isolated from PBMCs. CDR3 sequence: CASSREVTEAFF. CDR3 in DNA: TGTGCCAGCAGCCGGGAGGTCACTGAAGCTTTCTTT. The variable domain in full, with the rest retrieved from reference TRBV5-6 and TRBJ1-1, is DAGVTQSPTHLIKTRGQQVTLRCSPKSGHDTVSWYQQALGQGPQFIFQYYEEEERQRGNFPDRFSGHQFPNYSSELNVNALLLGDSALYLCASSREVTEAFFGQGTRLTVV.